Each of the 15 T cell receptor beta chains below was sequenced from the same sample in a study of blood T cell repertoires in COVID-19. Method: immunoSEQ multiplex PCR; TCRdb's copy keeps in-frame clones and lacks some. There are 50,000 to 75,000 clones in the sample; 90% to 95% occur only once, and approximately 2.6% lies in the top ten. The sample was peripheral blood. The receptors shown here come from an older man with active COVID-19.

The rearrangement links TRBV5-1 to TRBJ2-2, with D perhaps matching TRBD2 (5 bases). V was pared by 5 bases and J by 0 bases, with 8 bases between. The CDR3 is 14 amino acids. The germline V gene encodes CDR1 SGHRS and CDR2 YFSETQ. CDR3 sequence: CASSPGANTGELFF. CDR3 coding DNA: TGCGCCAGCAGTCCCGGGGCGAACACCGGGGAGCTGTTTTTT.

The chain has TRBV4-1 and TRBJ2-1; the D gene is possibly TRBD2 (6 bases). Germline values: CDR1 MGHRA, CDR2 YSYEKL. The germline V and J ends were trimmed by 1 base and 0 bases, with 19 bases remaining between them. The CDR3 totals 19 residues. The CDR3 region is CASSQVFNQGGVSYNEQFF. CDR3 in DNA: TGCGCCAGCAGCCAAGTTTTCAATCAGGGCGGGGTCTCCTACAATGAGCAGTTCTTC.

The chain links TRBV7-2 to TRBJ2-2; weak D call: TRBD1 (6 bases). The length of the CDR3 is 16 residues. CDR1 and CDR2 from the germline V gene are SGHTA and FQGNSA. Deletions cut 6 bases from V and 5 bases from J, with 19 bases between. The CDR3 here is CASRGPNRGGTGELFF. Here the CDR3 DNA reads TGTGCCAGCAGAGGGCCAAATCGAGGGGGTACCGGGGAGCTGTTTTTT.

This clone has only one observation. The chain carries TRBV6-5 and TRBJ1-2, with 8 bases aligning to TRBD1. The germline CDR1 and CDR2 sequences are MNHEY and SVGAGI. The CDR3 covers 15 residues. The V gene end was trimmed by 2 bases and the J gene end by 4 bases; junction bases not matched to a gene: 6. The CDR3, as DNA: TGTGCCAGCAGTTACACCGGACAGGGCGGCTATGGCTACACCTTC. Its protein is CASSYTGQGGYGYTF.

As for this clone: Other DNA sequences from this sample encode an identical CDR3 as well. The CDR3 DNA sequence: TGCGCCAGCAGCTCCGGACAGGGCCCCTACGAGCAGTACTTC. It translates to CASSSGQGPYEQYF. This sequence joins TRBV5-1 and TRBJ2-7, with 8 bases identical to TRBD1. The V gene's germline CDR1 is SGHRS and CDR2 YFSETQ. V was pared by 3 bases and J by 2 bases, with 4 bases of the junction left unmatched. The CDR3 is 14 residues long. Together with reference TRBV5-1 and TRBJ2-7, the CDR3 gives the full variable domain: KAGVTQTPRYLIKTRGQQVTLSCSPISGHRSVSWYQQTPGQGLQFLFEYFSETQRNKGNFPGRFSGRQFSNSRSEMNVSTLELGDSALYLCASSSGQGPYEQYFGPGTRLTVT.

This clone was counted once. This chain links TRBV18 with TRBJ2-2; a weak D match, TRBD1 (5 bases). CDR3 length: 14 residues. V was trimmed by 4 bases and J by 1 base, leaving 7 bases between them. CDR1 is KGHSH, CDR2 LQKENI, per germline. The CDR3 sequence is CASSRDRNTGELFF. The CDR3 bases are TGTGCCAGCTCACGAGACAGGAACACCGGGGAGCTGTTTTTT.

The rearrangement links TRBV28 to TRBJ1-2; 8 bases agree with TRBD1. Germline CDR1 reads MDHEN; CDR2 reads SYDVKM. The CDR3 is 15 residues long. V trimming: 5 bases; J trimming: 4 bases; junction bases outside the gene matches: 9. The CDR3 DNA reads TGTGCCAGCAGTCTACCCCCGGACAGGGTCTATGGCTACACCTTC. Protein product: CASSLPPDRVYGYTF.

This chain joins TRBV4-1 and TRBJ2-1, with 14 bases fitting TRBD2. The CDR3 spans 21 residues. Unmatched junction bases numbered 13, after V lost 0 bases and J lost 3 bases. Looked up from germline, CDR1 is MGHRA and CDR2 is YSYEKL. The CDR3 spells CASSQDISATSGGAGYNEQFF. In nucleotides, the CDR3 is TGCGCCAGCAGCCAAGATATCAGCGCGACTAGCGGGGGGGCCGGCTACAATGAGCAGTTCTTC.

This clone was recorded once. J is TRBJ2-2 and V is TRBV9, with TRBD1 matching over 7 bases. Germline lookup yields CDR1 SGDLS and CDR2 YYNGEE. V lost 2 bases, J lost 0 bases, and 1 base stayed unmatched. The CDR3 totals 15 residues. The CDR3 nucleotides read TGTGCCAGCAGCGTGAGGGGGCCGAACACCGGGGAGCTGTTTTTT. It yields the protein CASSVRGPNTGELFF.

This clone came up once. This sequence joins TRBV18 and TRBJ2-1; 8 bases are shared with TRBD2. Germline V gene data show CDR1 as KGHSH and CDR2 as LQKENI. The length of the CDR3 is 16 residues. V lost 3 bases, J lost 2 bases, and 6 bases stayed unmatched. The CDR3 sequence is CASSPFRGGPYNEQFF. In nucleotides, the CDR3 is TGTGCCAGCTCACCGTTTCGGGGGGGCCCCTACAATGAGCAGTTCTTC.

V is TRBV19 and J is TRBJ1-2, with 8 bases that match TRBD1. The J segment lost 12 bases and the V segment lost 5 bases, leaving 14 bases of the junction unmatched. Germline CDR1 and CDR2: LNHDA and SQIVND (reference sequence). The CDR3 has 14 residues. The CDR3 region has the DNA TGTGCCAGTAGTGAGGGGACAGGCCGCAGAGGGGACACCTTC. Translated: CASSEGTGRRGDTF. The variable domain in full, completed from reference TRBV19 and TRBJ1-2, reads DGGITQSPKYLFRKEGQNVTLSCEQNLNHDAMYWYRQDPGQGLRLIYYSQIVNDFQKGDIAEGYSVSREKKESFPLTVTSAQKNPTAFYLCASSEGTGRRGDTFGSGTRLTVV.

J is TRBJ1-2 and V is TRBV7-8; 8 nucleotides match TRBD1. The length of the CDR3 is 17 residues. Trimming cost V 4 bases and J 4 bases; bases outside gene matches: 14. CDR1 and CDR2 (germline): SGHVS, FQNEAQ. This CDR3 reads CASSSSFRTGSGYGYTF. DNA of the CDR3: TGTGCCAGCAGCTCTTCCTTCAGGACAGGGAGTGGCTATGGCTACACCTTC.

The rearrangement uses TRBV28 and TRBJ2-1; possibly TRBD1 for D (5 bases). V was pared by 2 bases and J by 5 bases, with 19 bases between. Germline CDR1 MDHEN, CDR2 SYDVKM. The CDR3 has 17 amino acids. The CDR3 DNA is TGTGCCAGCAGTTTAATTTTTCCGTTGCAGGGCAACAATGAGCAGTTCTTC. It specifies CASSLIFPLQGNNEQFF.

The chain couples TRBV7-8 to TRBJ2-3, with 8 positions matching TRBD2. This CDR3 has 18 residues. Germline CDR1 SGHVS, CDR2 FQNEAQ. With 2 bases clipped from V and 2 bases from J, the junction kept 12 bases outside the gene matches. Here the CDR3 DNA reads TGTGCCAGCAGCTTAAAAAGTTGGGCGCGGGGGGCCACAGATACGCAGTATTTT. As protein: CASSLKSWARGATDTQYF.

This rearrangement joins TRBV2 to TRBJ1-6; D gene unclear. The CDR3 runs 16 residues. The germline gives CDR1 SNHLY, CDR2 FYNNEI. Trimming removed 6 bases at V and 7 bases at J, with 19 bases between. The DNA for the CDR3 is TGTGCCAGCAGAGGCACAGTAAGTAGAACGAATTCACCCCTCCACTTT. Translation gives CASRGTVSRTNSPLHF.